These T cell receptor beta chains were read from a single sample in a study of regulatory T cells in long-lasting Graves disease. Each CDR3 protein gets one entry after TCRdb re-called the multiplex PCR reads with MiXCR. Seen here are a few hundred thousand distinct CDR3 sequences, 22% observed once, and the top ten hold around 50%. Sequences were derived from peripheral blood mononuclear cells (PBMCs), sampled when the disease was refractory, from a patient treated with antithyroid drugs. These receptors all come from a female donor with Graves disease. Each CDR3 is given with its conserved first and last residue. Fields, in order: clone size, V gene, D gene, J gene, CDR3 protein, CDR3 DNA. D genes are given only for firm matches. Some rows have no size entry. The others give once, few or many, or a class for an expanded clone.

many	TRBV28	.	TRBJ2-3	CASSLFGGTGITDTQYF	TGTGCCAGCAGTTTATTTGGAGGGACGGGAATCACAGATACGCAGTATTTT
.	TRBV11-2	TRBD2	TRBJ2-7	CASSHIRGTSGIYEQYF	TGTGCCAGCAGCCATATTAGGGGGACTAGCGGGATCTACGAGCAGTACTTC
.	TRBV7-2	TRBD2	TRBJ2-5	CASSLATSGQGTQYF	TGTGCCAGCAGCTTAGCAACTAGCGGCCAGGGTACCCAGTACTTC
.	TRBV29-1	.	TRBJ2-7	CSVEGVGRATYEQYF	TGCAGCGTTGAGGGGGTCGGCAGGGCCACCTACGAGCAGTACTTC
many	TRBV11-2	TRBD2	TRBJ2-7	CASSSGTSGSEQYF	TGTGCCAGCAGCTCCGGGACTAGCGGGAGCGAGCAGTACTTC
few	TRBV11-2	TRBD1	TRBJ2-1	CASRGQFAGEQFF	TGTGCCAGCAGGGGACAGTTTGCAGGTGAGCAGTTCTTC
few	TRBV10-3	.	TRBJ1-6	CAISESMGSPLHF	TGTGCCATCAGTGAGTCGATGGGGTCACCCCTCCACTTT
many	TRBV7-2	TRBD1	TRBJ2-5	CASSFQGAGETQYF	TGTGCCAGCAGCTTCCAGGGGGCGGGAGAGACCCAGTACTTC
.	TRBV5-1	.	TRBJ1-4	CASSPGGGLENEKLFF	TGCGCCAGCAGCCCTGGGGGGGGGCTGGAGAATGAAAAACTGTTTTTT
few	TRBV3-1	.	TRBJ2-7	CASSPDPSFYEQYF	TGTGCCAGCAGCCCCGACCCTAGTTTCTACGAGCAGTACTTC
many	TRBV27	TRBD2	TRBJ2-7	CASAGTSGVYEQYF	TGTGCCAGCGCCGGGACTAGCGGAGTCTACGAGCAGTACTTC
.	TRBV12-3/TRBV12-4	.	TRBJ2-6	CASSYRALSGSGANVLTF	TGTGCCAGCAGTTACAGGGCTCTCTCTGGCTCTGGGGCCAACGTCCTGACTTTC
many	TRBV5-1	TRBD2	TRBJ2-7	CASSLAGLAGDEQYF	TGCGCCAGCAGCTTGGCCGGGCTAGCGGGAGACGAGCAGTACTTC
.	TRBV10-1	TRBD2	TRBJ2-7	CASSDGGLAVYEQYF	TGCGCCAGCAGTGATGGGGGACTAGCAGTCTACGAGCAGTACTTC
many	TRBV20-1	.	TRBJ2-5	CSALGVARETQYF	TGCAGTGCCCTGGGGGTAGCTCGGGAGACCCAGTACTTC
.	TRBV19	.	TRBJ2-5	CASSIPGHLETQYF	TGTGCCAGTAGTATCCCGGGACATCTAGAGACCCAGTACTTC